This TCR beta chain was observed in a study of OX40 agonist ivuxolimab in advanced cancers. General study points: In CD8+ T cells, expanded clones were on average more numerous than in CD4+. In the 0.1-3.0 mg/kg groups, partial responders showed among the lowest expansion.

Libraries were prepared by immunoSEQ multiplex PCR; TCRdb keeps only in-frame clonotypes and omits some of them. There are some 77,000 clones in the sample; roughly 85% occur only once, and around 5.5% lies in the top ten. Germline-derived CDR1 and CDR2 are LGHNA and YNFKEQ. The CDR3 has 12 residues. Trimming removed 6 bases from V and 2 bases from J, with 7 bases in between. Comments on this clone: Its antigen remains unknown.

The source of this sequence is an adult with an advanced solid tumor such as melanoma, head and neck, liver or kidney cancer. The chain is built from TRBV4-2 and TRBJ1-1, with D perhaps matching TRBD1 (6 bases). The material sequenced was CD4+ or CD8+ T cells sorted from blood, taken in a trial of the OX40 agonist ivuxolimab. As DNA, the CDR3 is TGTGCCAGCAGACAGGGAAACACTGAAGCTTTCTTT. It yields the protein CASRQGNTEAFF.